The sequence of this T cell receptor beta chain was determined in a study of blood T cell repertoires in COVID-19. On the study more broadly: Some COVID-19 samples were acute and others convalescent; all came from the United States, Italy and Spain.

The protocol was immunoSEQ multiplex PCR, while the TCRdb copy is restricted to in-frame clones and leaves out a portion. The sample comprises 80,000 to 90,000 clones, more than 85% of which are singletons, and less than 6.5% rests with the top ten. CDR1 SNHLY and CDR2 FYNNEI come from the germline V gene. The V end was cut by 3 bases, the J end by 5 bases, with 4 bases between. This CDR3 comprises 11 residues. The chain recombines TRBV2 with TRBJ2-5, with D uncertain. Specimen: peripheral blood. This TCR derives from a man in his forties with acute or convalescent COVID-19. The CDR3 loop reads CASSDRETQYF. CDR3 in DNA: TGTGCCAGCAGTGATCGGGAGACCCAGTACTTC.